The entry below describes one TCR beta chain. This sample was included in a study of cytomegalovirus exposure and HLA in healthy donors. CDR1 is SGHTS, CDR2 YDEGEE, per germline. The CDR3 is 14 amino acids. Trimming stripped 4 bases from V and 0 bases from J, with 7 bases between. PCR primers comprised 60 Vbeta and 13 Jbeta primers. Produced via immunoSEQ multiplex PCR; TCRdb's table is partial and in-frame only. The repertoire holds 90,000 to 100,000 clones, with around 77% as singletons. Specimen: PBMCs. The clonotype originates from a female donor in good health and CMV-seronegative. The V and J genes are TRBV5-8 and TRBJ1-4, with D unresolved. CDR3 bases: TGTGCCAGCAGCAAATCAGCAACTAATGAAAAACTGTTTTTT. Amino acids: CASSKSATNEKLFF.